These 29 T cell receptor beta chains originate from one sample sequenced in a study of post-analysis software for immune sequencing data. The antigens for these receptors are not known. The TCR beta cDNA libraries carried unique molecular identifiers. TCRdb fed the PCR reads into MiXCR, producing one record per CDR3 protein. The sample includes around 500,000 distinct CDR3 sequences, roughly 34% of them seen just once. General observations from the study: In patients, TRBV5-6, TRBV5-1 and TRBV20-1 belonged to 4 or 5 TRBV segments found more frequently than in controls.

The specimen was blood. The receptors stem from a girl under 18 with multiple sclerosis.

This clonotype turned up a few times. The J gene is TRBJ2-7, the V gene TRBV5-6, with D possibly TRBD1 on 6 matching bases. Germline V gene lookup returns CDR1 SGHDT and CDR2 YYEEEE. Trimming left V 6 bases short and J 1 base short, with 20 bases between. CDR3 length: 16 amino acids. The CDR3 reads CASTEERQGPSYEQYF. CDR3 nucleotides: TGTGCCAGCACCGAAGAGAGGCAGGGGCCTTCCTACGAGCAGTACTTC.

Points on this clonotype: At one boundary the junction diverges from the germline segment, which might be a read error. CDR3: CSARQGSIDTQYF. DNA for the CDR3: TGCAGTGCTAGACAGGGTAGCATAGATACGCAGTATTTT. The chain is built from TRBV20-1 and TRBJ2-3, with TRBD1 as a possible D gene (5 bases). From germline, CDR1 is DFQATT and CDR2 SNEGSKA (reference sequence). The CDR3 covers 13 residues.

The chain recombines TRBV7-9 with TRBJ2-3; D is perhaps TRBD1 (5 bases). This CDR3 spans 14 amino acids. Per the germline V gene, CDR1 is SEHNR and CDR2 is FQNEAQ (reference sequence). Trimming removed 3 bases at V and 3 bases at J, with 10 bases between. The CDR3 bases are TGTGCCAGCAGCTTTTCCGCAGGGACAGATACGCAGTATTTT. This gives the protein CASSFSAGTDTQYF.

The chain uses TRBV15 and TRBJ1-1; perhaps TRBD1 as D (5 bases). Trimming shortened V by 0 bases and J by 0 bases, and 26 bases separated the two germline ends. The germline V gene encodes CDR1 LNHNV and CDR2 YYDKDF (reference sequence). CDR3 length: 21 residues. The CDR3 region has the DNA TGTGCCACCAGCAGAGACCCCACTCGGGATTGGCAGGGACCCATGAACACTGAAGCTTTCTTT. Protein: CATSRDPTRDWQGPMNTEAFF.

The chain carries TRBV7-3 and TRBJ2-1; perhaps D is TRBD1 or TRBD2 (5 bases each). The germline V gene encodes CDR1 SGHTA and CDR2 FQGTGA. The CDR3 totals 13 residues. Trimming pared 3 bases from V and 14 bases from J, leaving 17 bases between. For the CDR3, the DNA is TGTGCCAGCAGCTTTTCCGGGATTCCAGGGAAGTTCTTC. Protein product: CASSFSGIPGKFF.

The V and J genes are TRBV20-1 and TRBJ1-2; maybe TRBD1 (5 bases). The CDR3 covers 13 residues. The germline gives CDR1 DFQATT, CDR2 SNEGSKA (reference sequence). The V end lost 6 bases, the J end lost 6 bases, and 17 bases lay between the germline ends. CDR3 loop: CSAHAWGWDGYTF. In DNA form, the CDR3 reads TGCAGTGCCCATGCCTGGGGGTGGGATGGCTACACCTTC.

This clonotype showed up just a few times. The chain links TRBV9 to TRBJ2-3; a weak D match, TRBD1 (6 bases). The V and J ends lost 3 bases and 2 bases respectively, with 16 bases between them. This CDR3 is 16 amino acids long. Germline V gene lookup returns CDR1 SGDLS and CDR2 YYNGEE. For the CDR3, the DNA is TGTGCCAGCAGCGCCCAGGGGAAGGATTTCACAGATACGCAGTATTTT. Its protein is CASSAQGKDFTDTQYF.

This clonotype was observed a handful of times. The rearrangement joins TRBV12-3 or TRBV12-4 to TRBJ1-6; TRBD1 is a possible D gene (5 bases). The CDR3 is made up of 11 amino acids. Between the trimmed V and J ends, which lost 6 bases and 14 bases, there was a span of 11 bases. The DNA of the CDR3 is TGTGCCAGCAGCTTGGACAAGGCCCTCCACTTT. It is translated as CASSLDKALHF.

The chain employs TRBV9 and TRBJ2-1; 11 positions agree with TRBD2. Germline CDR1 SGDLS, CDR2 YYNGEE. The CDR3 extends over 16 amino acids. With V trimmed by 9 bases and J by 3 bases, 11 bases remained unmatched. The CDR3 DNA reads TGTGCCACCGACCCTAGCGGGGGGCAAAACTACAATGAGCAGTTCTTC. Translation gives CATDPSGGQNYNEQFF.

This rearrangement joins TRBV11-2 to TRBJ2-1, with TRBD1 matching over 8 bases. The CDR3 extends over 11 amino acids. The germline gives CDR1 SGHAT, CDR2 FQNNGV. CDR3 loop: CASGQGGEQFF. CDR3 in DNA: TGTGCTAGCGGACAGGGCGGTGAGCAGTTCTTC.

This clonotype has more than one count but fewer than ten. V and J are TRBV5-1 and TRBJ2-3, with a possible D match to TRBD2 (5 bases). Trimming stripped 4 bases from V and 2 bases from J, with 14 bases between. This CDR3 contains 15 residues. CDR1 is SGHRS, CDR2 YFSETQ, per germline. The CDR3: CASSPNPGNTDTQYF. The CDR3 DNA sequence: TGCGCCAGCAGCCCGAACCCCGGGAACACAGATACGCAGTATTTT.

This clonotype was found a few times. J is TRBJ2-1 and V is TRBV5-1; 14 positions agree with TRBD2. This CDR3 comprises 17 residues. Trimming cost V 3 bases and J 9 bases; bases outside gene matches: 11. The germline CDR1 and CDR2 sequences are SGHRS and YFSETQ. CDR3 sequence (DNA): TGCGCCAGCAGCTGGAGGACTAGCGGGGGGCCCGCGGCTGAGCAGTTCTTC. Its translation: CASSWRTSGGPAAEQFF. The variable domain in full, with the rest retrieved from reference TRBV5-1 and TRBJ2-1, is KAGVTQTPRYLIKTRGQQVTLSCSPISGHRSVSWYQQTPGQGLQFLFEYFSETQRNKGNFPGRFSGRQFSNSRSEMNVSTLELGDSALYLCASSWRTSGGPAAEQFFGPGTRLTVL.

This chain links TRBV6-7 with TRBJ1-1, with a possible D match to TRBD1 (6 bases). TRBV6-7 is filed as an ORF, its function uncertain. Trimming cost V 0 bases and J 2 bases, with 13 bases left between them. The CDR3 has 16 residues. The CDR3 sequence: CASSYSNRAYNTEAFF. DNA of the CDR3: TGTGCCAGCAGTTACTCGAACAGGGCTTATAACACTGAAGCTTTCTTT.

The J gene is TRBJ2-5, the V gene TRBV3-1; 8 nucleotides align to TRBD2. V trimming: 4 bases; J trimming: 3 bases; junction bases outside the gene matches: 7. Germline assignment: CDR1 LGHDT and CDR2 YNNKEL (reference sequence). The CDR3 has 15 amino acids. Here the CDR3 DNA reads TGTGCCAGCAGCCCCGCCACGGGGGGGGAAGAGACCCAGTACTTC. Its translation is CASSPATGGEETQYF.

This clonotype was counted between two and nine times. The chain joins TRBV20-1 to TRBJ2-5, with TRBD2 identical over 13 bases. CDR1 and CDR2 from the germline V gene are DFQATT and SNEGSKA (reference sequence). CDR3 size: 18 residues. The V and J ends lost 1 base and 8 bases, in that order; junction bases with no gene match: 16. This CDR3 reads CSARGTRLAGGPTSTQYF. The CDR3 DNA reads as TGCAGTGCTAGAGGAACAAGACTAGCGGGGGGCCCTACTTCAACCCAGTACTTC.

This clonotype was counted between two and nine times. The genes are TRBV20-1 and TRBJ2-2; TRBD2 is a possible D gene (6 bases). The CDR3 spans 17 residues. Germline CDR1 DFQATT, CDR2 SNEGSKA (reference sequence). Trimming took 5 bases from V and 4 from J, leaving 23 bases between them. The chain's CDR3 is CSAGGTHNVRVTGELFF. The CDR3 region has the DNA TGCAGTGCTGGAGGGACTCACAACGTCCGAGTCACCGGGGAGCTGTTTTTT.

The chain uses TRBV9 and TRBJ1-2, with D possibly matching TRBD1 (5 bases). The length of the CDR3 is 15 residues. V dropped 0 bases and J dropped 6 bases, with 15 bases sitting between them. From germline, CDR1 is SGDLS and CDR2 YYNGEE. In DNA form, the CDR3 reads TGTGCCAGCAGCGTAGGGCCAGGGAAGACTGATGGCTACACCTTC. It is translated as CASSVGPGKTDGYTF.

This clonotype was seen only a few times. CDR3 protein: CASRPTTGGFGIQYF. CDR3 bases: TGTGCCAGCAGACCTACGACAGGGGGCTTTGGAATTCAGTACTTC. V usage is TRBV6-5 and J usage is TRBJ2-4; 10 bases are shared with TRBD1. CDR3 length: 15 amino acids. CDR1 MNHEY and CDR2 SVGAGI come from the germline V gene. V dropped 6 bases and J dropped 10; count of bases not matched to a gene: 12.

The chain couples TRBV5-1 to TRBJ2-3, with 10 bases aligning to TRBD2. V gave up 7 bases and J gave up 4 bases; unmatched junction bases: 9. The CDR3 is 15 amino acids. Germline V CDR1 and CDR2: SGHRS, YFSETQ. CDR3 sequence reads: CASGPGSGGADTQYF. CDR3 coding DNA: TGCGCCAGCGGACCTGGGAGCGGGGGGGCAGATACGCAGTATTTT. The full variable domain, with the rest looked up from reference TRBV5-1 and TRBJ2-3, is KAGVTQTPRYLIKTRGQQVTLSCSPISGHRSVSWYQQTPGQGLQFLFEYFSETQRNKGNFPGRFSGRQFSNSRSEMNVSTLELGDSALYLCASGPGSGGADTQYFGPGTRLTVL.

This clonotype was found once. The V and J genes are TRBV7-2 and TRBJ1-5, with D hard to call. The CDR3 spans 14 residues. The V and J ends lost 5 bases and 1 base respectively, with 9 bases between them. Germline CDR1 SGHTA, CDR2 FQGNSA. The CDR3 region is CASSPGLSNQPQHF. The CDR3 bases are TGTGCCAGCAGCCCAGGACTGAGCAATCAGCCCCAGCATTTT.

The chain is built from TRBV12-3 or TRBV12-4 and TRBJ2-1; weak D call: TRBD2 (6 bases). The CDR3 is 15 amino acids. V shed 5 bases and J shed 8 bases, with 19 bases lying between them. The CDR3 loop is CASSPRRGFLHEQFF. The CDR3 coding sequence is TGTGCCAGCAGTCCCAGGCGGGGTTTTCTGCATGAGCAGTTCTTC.

V gene TRBV12-3 or TRBV12-4 combines with J gene TRBJ2-7; 11 nucleotides line up with TRBD2. The CDR3 is made up of 16 amino acids. V dropped 6 bases and J dropped 0; count of bases not matched to a gene: 7. The DNA of the CDR3 is TGTGCCAGCAGAACGACTAGCGGGGCGGTCTCCTACGAGCAGTACTTC. This codes for CASRTTSGAVSYEQYF.

J is TRBJ2-1 and V is TRBV28; 9 bases are shared with TRBD1. The CDR3 extends over 15 amino acids. The germline CDR1 and CDR2 sequences are MDHEN and SYDVKM. Trimming removed 4 bases from V and 8 bases from J; junction bases left unmatched: 9. The CDR3 nucleotides are TGTGCCAGCAGTTCCCCCGGGACAGGGATGGATGAGCAGTTCTTC. Translated, it gives CASSSPGTGMDEQFF. The full variable domain, with the rest looked up from reference TRBV28 and TRBJ2-1, is DVKVTQSSRYLVKRTGEKVFLECVQDMDHENMFWYRQDPGLGLRLIYFSYDVKMKEKGDIPEGYSVSREKKERFSLILESASTNQTSMYLCASSSPGTGMDEQFFGPGTRLTVL.

J is TRBJ2-3 and V is TRBV4-2, with TRBD2 matching 10 bases. Germline V gene lookup returns CDR1 LGHNA and CDR2 YNFKEQ. The CDR3 is made up of 19 amino acids. V was pared by 4 bases and J by 0 bases, with 13 bases of the junction left unmatched. The CDR3 here is CASSRRASGGLSSTDTQYF. Written as DNA, the CDR3 is TGTGCCAGCAGCCGGAGGGCTAGCGGGGGATTATCTAGCACAGATACGCAGTATTTT.

This clonotype was detected a few times. The chain employs TRBV6-1 and TRBJ1-2; D is ambiguous. Trimming pared 11 bases from V and 8 bases from J, leaving 18 bases between. Looked up from germline, CDR1 is MNHNS and CDR2 is SASEGT. CDR3 length: 12 amino acids. CDR3 sequence (DNA): TGTGCCTCGCGGGCGTCCGTTTCGGGCTACACCTTC. Amino acid sequence: CASRASVSGYTF.

V and J are TRBV5-1 and TRBJ2-1; 10 bases line up with TRBD2. Germline CDR1 SGHRS, CDR2 YFSETQ. The CDR3 has 15 amino acids. The J segment lost 6 bases and the V segment lost 4 bases, leaving 7 bases of the junction unmatched. This CDR3 reads CASSPMASGGNEQFF. In DNA, the CDR3 is TGCGCCAGCAGCCCGATGGCTAGCGGGGGCAATGAGCAGTTCTTC. Drawing the rest from reference TRBV5-1 and TRBJ2-1, the complete variable domain is KAGVTQTPRYLIKTRGQQVTLSCSPISGHRSVSWYQQTPGQGLQFLFEYFSETQRNKGNFPGRFSGRQFSNSRSEMNVSTLELGDSALYLCASSPMASGGNEQFFGPGTRLTVL.

This clonotype was picked up a small number of times. This chain links TRBV7-9 with TRBJ1-4; D is ambiguous. Germline CDR1 is SEHNR and CDR2 is FQNEAQ (reference sequence). Trimming took off 3 bases at V and 8 bases at J, with 4 bases between the two ends. There are 11 residues in the CDR3. In DNA form, the CDR3 reads TGTGCCAGCAGCTTCGGAGAAAAACTGTTTTTT. Protein sequence: CASSFGEKLFF.

CDR3 bases: TGTGCCAGCAGCGGGAGGGGGCCCTCCTACGAGCAGTACTTC. Translation gives CASSGRGPSYEQYF. The genes are TRBV3-1 and TRBJ2-7; the D gene could be TRBD1 or TRBD2 (7 bases each). V was shortened by 5 bases and J by 0 bases, with 11 bases between the two germline ends. Per the germline V gene, CDR1 is LGHDT and CDR2 is YNNKEL (reference sequence). The CDR3 runs 14 residues.

This clonotype has only a few counts. The CDR3 DNA reads TGCGCCAGCAGCCGGGAAACGATGAATGAGCAGTTCTTC. It is translated as CASSRETMNEQFF. The chain has TRBV5-1 and TRBJ2-1; D is perhaps TRBD2 (5 bases). The CDR3 is 13 residues long. The V end was cut by 4 bases, the J end by 7 bases, with 12 bases between. Germline V lookup: CDR1 SGHRS, CDR2 YFSETQ.